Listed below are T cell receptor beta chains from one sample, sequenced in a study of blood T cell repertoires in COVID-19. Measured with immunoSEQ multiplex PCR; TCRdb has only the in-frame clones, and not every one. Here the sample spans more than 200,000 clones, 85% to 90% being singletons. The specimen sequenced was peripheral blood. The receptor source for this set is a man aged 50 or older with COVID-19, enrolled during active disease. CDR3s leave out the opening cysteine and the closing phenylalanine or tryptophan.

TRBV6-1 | ASSDGLAGVGGELF
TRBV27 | ASSPGARNTEAF
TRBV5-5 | ASSVKGALEKLF
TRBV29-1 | SVQAGGPGELF
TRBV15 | ATSRDTDRLDEQY
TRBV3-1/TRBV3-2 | ASSPDRVGYYGYT
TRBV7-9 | ASSLRSGSGSYEQY
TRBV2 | ASSGVLAEETQY
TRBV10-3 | AISGSGGSEQY
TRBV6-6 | ASGPPGAGNTIY
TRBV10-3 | AISATDFYGYT
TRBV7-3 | ASSLTPGLRQETQY
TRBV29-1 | SVLTSNTEAF
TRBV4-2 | ASSQDISGSYEQY
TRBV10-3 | AISDRRRTGDGYT
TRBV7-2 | ASSRGTAKANYGYT
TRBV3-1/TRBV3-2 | ASSPPGSFHEQY
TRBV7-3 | ASSLQGGRAETQY
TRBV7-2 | AGAAQETSTDTQY
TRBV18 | ASSPPGQIASSYEQY
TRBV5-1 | ASSFDRGTQPQH
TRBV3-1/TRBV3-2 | ASSQDLPGSGGNEQF
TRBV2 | ASSKGQVMRYGYT
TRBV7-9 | ASSLTGLRTEKLF
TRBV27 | ASSPSWGLGVQPQH
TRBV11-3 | ASSLDGQGYEQY
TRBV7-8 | ASSPPGLYGYT
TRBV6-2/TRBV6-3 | ASSYLAYGYT
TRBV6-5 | ASRGRGGVLEKLF
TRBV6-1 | ASSDRDTLYGYT
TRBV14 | ASSQGRDRRYEKLF
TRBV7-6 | ASSFGASEQY
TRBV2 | ASGDSIFYGYT
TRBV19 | ASSLGWEGQPQH
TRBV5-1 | ASSLVPEGSKF
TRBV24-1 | ATSDGSGANVLT
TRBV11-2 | ASSPDRHYGYT
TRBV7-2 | ASSFSPRDSNEKLF
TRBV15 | ATSSPRRGLAGGSTDTQY
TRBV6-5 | ASSKTGGQYNEQF
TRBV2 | ASRPRQGTYEQY
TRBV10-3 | ATKLGGGPYEQY
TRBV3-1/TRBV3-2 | ASSQLEQGGDDEKLF
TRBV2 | ASSAGQGLSPLH
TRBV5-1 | ASSLDLARTGELF
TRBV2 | ASRAGTGGRLNP
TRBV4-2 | ASSQGNQGANYGYT
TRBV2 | ASSPGQGAFQPQH
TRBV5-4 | ASSSQTGADSPLH
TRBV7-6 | ASSLGEGQYEQY